Below, 20 T cell receptor beta chains from the same sample are listed, as sequenced in a study of shared clonotypes between healthy human individuals. This table comes from immunoSEQ multiplex PCR, and its TCRdb copy is limited to in-frame clones, with some not included. This table holds more than 2 million clones, roughly 95% found once. As defined, naive CD8 cells were CD45RO-negative and positively selected for CCR7, with terminally differentiated effector memory CD45RA+ cells excluded. The material sequenced was naive CD8+ T cells sorted from blood. The source of these receptors is a young man in good health.

The genes are TRBV29-1 and TRBJ1-2, with D uncertain. Trimming cost V 4 bases and J 8 bases, with 11 bases left between them. Germline V gene data show CDR1 as SQVTM and CDR2 as ANQGSEA. CDR3 size: 11 residues. The CDR3 DNA reads as TGCAGCGTTGTGGTTTGGGGAGGCTACACCTTC. This encodes CSVVVWGGYTF.

This chain links TRBV5-4 with TRBJ2-7, with 13 bases fitting TRBD2. V was pared by 1 base and J by 2 bases, with 3 bases of the junction left unmatched. The CDR3 spans 16 residues. Germline assignment: CDR1 SGHNT and CDR2 YYREEE (reference sequence). In DNA, the CDR3 is TGTGCCAGCAGCTTGTCCGGGACTAGCGGGGCCTACGAGCAGTACTTC. Translated, it gives CASSLSGTSGAYEQYF.

The chain's CDR3 is CASSETGTSGSQETQYF. In DNA form, the CDR3 reads TGTGCCAGCAGCGAAACCGGGACTAGCGGGAGCCAAGAGACCCAGTACTTC. J is TRBJ2-5 and V is TRBV5-6; 14 bases fit TRBD2. The junction had 6 bases not matched to a gene; V was cut back by 4 bases and J by 1 base. CDR1 and CDR2 from the germline V gene are SGHDT and YYEEEE. This CDR3 is built from 17 residues. Variable domain in full (rest from reference TRBV5-6 and TRBJ2-5): DAGVTQSPTHLIKTRGQQVTLRCSPKSGHDTVSWYQQALGQGPQFIFQYYEEEERQRGNFPDRFSGHQFPNYSSELNVNALLLGDSALYLCASSETGTSGSQETQYFGPGTRLLVL.

The chain has TRBV6-6 and TRBJ2-1; TRBD1 matches at 8 bases. Trimming cost V 5 bases and J 8 bases; bases outside gene matches: 11. The CDR3 spans 15 residues. Germline values: CDR1 MNHNY, CDR2 SVGAGI (reference sequence). DNA for the CDR3: TGTGCCAGCAGTGTCCGGGACAGGATCTGGGATGAGCAGTTCTTC. Translation gives CASSVRDRIWDEQFF.

The chain employs TRBV6-1 and TRBJ2-7, with a tentative D call TRBD2 (5 bases). V gave up 3 bases and J gave up 1 base, with 13 bases separating them. The CDR3 has 15 residues. CDR1 and CDR2 (germline): MNHNS, SASEGT. CDR3 sequence: CASSDPGTASYEQYF. The DNA of the CDR3 is TGTGCCAGCAGTGACCCGGGAACAGCGTCCTACGAGCAGTACTTC.

This chain connects TRBV30 to TRBJ2-1, with D tentatively TRBD1 or TRBD2 (5 bases each). Trimming removed 6 bases from V and 7 bases from J, with 19 bases in between. CDR3 length: 14 residues. CDR1 GTSNPN and CDR2 SVGIG come from the germline V gene (reference sequence). In nucleotides, the CDR3 is TGTGCCTGCGCGTGGTCTGGGGGTTGGAATGAGCAGTTCTTC. Its protein is CACAWSGGWNEQFF.

V is TRBV9 and J is TRBJ1-2, with D perhaps TRBD1 (5 bases). Germline V gene lookup returns CDR1 SGDLS and CDR2 YYNGEE. There are 14 residues in the CDR3. V gave up 3 bases and J gave up 4 bases, with 13 bases separating them. The CDR3 protein is CASSALGEAYGYTF. DNA of the CDR3: TGTGCCAGCAGCGCCTTGGGGGAAGCCTATGGCTACACCTTC.

The V and J genes are TRBV2 and TRBJ1-2; tentative D call: TRBD1 (5 bases). The CDR3 loop spans 16 amino acids. V lost 0 bases and J lost 5, with 16 bases in between. Germline lookup yields CDR1 SNHLY and CDR2 FYNNEI. The CDR3 is CASSEAGAGGLYGYTF. CDR3 sequence (DNA): TGTGCCAGCAGTGAAGCGGGTGCCGGGGGATTATATGGCTACACCTTC. Full variable domain (outside the CDR3, taken from reference TRBV2 and TRBJ1-2): EPEVTQTPSHQVTQMGQEVILRCVPISNHLYFYWYRQILGQKVEFLVSFYNNEISEKSEIFDDQFSVERPDGSNFTLKIRSTKLEDSAMYFCASSEAGAGGLYGYTFGSGTRLTVV.

The gene calls are TRBV7-9 and TRBJ2-5, with D tentatively TRBD1 (5 bases). CDR3 length: 16 amino acids. The ends were cut back, 5 bases at V and 3 bases at J, with 19 bases in the middle. Looked up from germline, CDR1 is SEHNR and CDR2 is FQNEAQ (reference sequence). CDR3 sequence (DNA): TGTGCCAGCAGCACCATAGCCCTGACAGAAAAAGAGACCCAGTACTTC. Its protein product is CASSTIALTEKETQYF. The variable domain in full, with the rest retrieved from reference TRBV7-9 and TRBJ2-5, is DTGVSQNPRHKITKRGQNVTFRCDPISEHNRLYWYRQTLGQGPEFLTYFQNEAQLEKSRLLSDRFSAERPKGSFSTLEIQRTEQGDSAMYLCASSTIALTEKETQYFGPGTRLLVL.

The genes are TRBV4-1 and TRBJ1-5; TRBD1 aligns across 7 bases. V shed 1 base, J shed 7 bases, and the junction held 10 bases outside the gene matches. This CDR3 has 16 residues. The germline CDR1 and CDR2 sequences are MGHRA and YSYEKL. CDR3 sequence (DNA): TGCGCCAGCAGCCAAGTATTGACAGGGCGGGGACAGCCCCAGCATTTT. The encoded protein is CASSQVLTGRGQPQHF.

The chain combines TRBV10-3 with TRBJ2-1; TRBD2 matches 16 bases. V trimming: 7 bases; J trimming: 2 bases; junction bases outside the gene matches: 2. Germline CDR1 and CDR2: ENHRY and SYGVKD. The CDR3 extends over 16 amino acids. As DNA, the CDR3 is TGTGCCATCAAGGGGACTAGCGGGGGGGCCTACAATGAGCAGTTCTTC. Translated, it gives CAIKGTSGGAYNEQFF.

The CDR3 protein is CASSGGGTLYNEQFF. The CDR3 nucleotides read TGTGCCAGCAGTGGAGGAGGAACACTATACAATGAGCAGTTCTTC. The chain couples TRBV6-5 to TRBJ2-1, with D maybe TRBD2 (5 bases). CDR1 is MNHEY, CDR2 SVGAGI, per germline. This CDR3 is built from 15 residues. With 5 bases removed from V and 4 bases from J, the gap between germline ends came to 15 bases.

The chain has TRBV29-1 and TRBJ2-2; D gene uncertain. V was pared by 4 bases and J by 1 base, with 10 bases between. Germline lookup yields CDR1 SQVTM and CDR2 ANQGSEA. This CDR3 has 14 amino acids. This chain's CDR3 is CSVGTPENTGELFF. In DNA, the CDR3 is TGCAGCGTTGGAACCCCAGAGAACACCGGGGAGCTGTTTTTT.

The chain uses TRBV4-1 and TRBJ2-7; 8 bases agree with TRBD1. The CDR3 has 15 residues. V shed 0 bases, J shed 4 bases, and the junction held 5 bases outside the gene matches. CDR1 and CDR2 (germline): MGHRA, YSYEKL. The DNA of the CDR3 is TGCGCCAGCAGCCAAGATCGGACAGGGACGTACGAGCAGTACTTC. This gives the protein CASSQDRTGTYEQYF.

With respect to this clone: Compared with germline, one end of the junction differs, possibly owing to a read error. The V call is TRBV18, the J call TRBJ1-1, with D possibly being TRBD1 (5 bases). The germline gives CDR1 KGHSH, CDR2 LQKENI. The CDR3 has 13 amino acids. In DNA form, the CDR3 reads TGTACCAGCTCACGGGACGGGAACGCTGAAGCTTTCTTT. Residues: CTSSRDGNAEAFF.

The rearrangement links TRBV30 to TRBJ2-2, with a tentative D call TRBD1 (5 bases). Germline V gene data show CDR1 as GTSNPN and CDR2 as SVGIG (reference sequence). CDR3 length: 15 amino acids. Between the trimmed V and J ends, which lost 2 bases and 7 bases, there was a span of 17 bases. CDR3 region: CAWSRYGQRNGELFF. The DNA for the CDR3 is TGTGCCTGGAGTCGGTACGGACAACGGAACGGGGAGCTGTTTTTT. Full variable domain (outside the CDR3, taken from reference TRBV30 and TRBJ2-2): SQTIHQWPATLVQPVGSPLSLECTVEGTSNPNLYWYRQAAGRGLQLLFYSVGIGQISSEVPQNLSASRPQDRQFILSSKKLLLSDSGFYLCAWSRYGQRNGELFFGEGSRLTVL.

A remark on this clone: Other nucleotide sequences in the sample specify the same CDR3. The chain carries TRBV7-9 and TRBJ1-5, with D uncertain. V dropped 1 base and J dropped 4 bases, with 5 bases sitting between them. Germline V CDR1 and CDR2: SEHNR, FQNEAQ (reference sequence). This CDR3 is 13 amino acids long. The CDR3 DNA sequence: TGTGCCAGCAGCTTAGTTGCTAATCAGCCCCAGCATTTT. Translated: CASSLVANQPQHF.

This clone was seen a single time. The sample holds other DNA sequences that translate to the same CDR3. The chain carries TRBV27 and TRBJ2-5; 12 bases line up with TRBD2. This CDR3 region has 14 residues. The V segment lost 2 bases and the J segment 5 bases; nucleotides outside the gene matches: 0. Per germline, CDR1 MNHEY and CDR2 SMNVEV (reference sequence). CDR3 residues: CASSLGTSGETQYF. CDR3 sequence (DNA): TGTGCCAGCAGTTTAGGGACTAGCGGGGAGACCCAGTACTTC.

The rearrangement uses TRBV5-1 and TRBJ2-1; D ambiguous. From germline, CDR1 is SGHRS and CDR2 YFSETQ. The V gene lost 0 bases and the J gene lost 0 bases, with 7 bases spanning the gap. CDR3 length equals 15 residues. The CDR3 nucleotides are TGCGCCAGCAGCTTGGGGGTGGACTCCTACAATGAGCAGTTCTTC. Translation gives CASSLGVDSYNEQFF.

A note on this clone: In the same sample, other DNA sequences code for this CDR3. CDR3 in DNA: TGTGCCAGCAGCTTAGCGAGCTCCTATAATTCACCCCTCCACTTT. Its translation is CASSLASSYNSPLHF. The gene calls are TRBV7-9 and TRBJ1-6; D not certain. The V end lost 0 bases, the J end lost 0 bases, and 3 bases lay between the germline ends. Germline assignment: CDR1 SEHNR and CDR2 FQNEAQ (reference sequence). The CDR3 is 15 amino acids.